This T cell receptor (beta chain) is drawn from a study of beta chain features in type 1 diabetes. Study-level results: Moderately but significantly shorter TCRB CDR3s were found in Type 1 diabetes patients in all four CD4+ subsets. Junctions at VDJ sites from type 1 diabetes patients had fewer insertions and more deletions.

The isolated RNA, all of it, was reverse transcribed, so expressed TCRB transcripts were what got sequenced. Deep immunoSEQ sequencing covered naive, central memory and regulatory T cell samples. Only in-frame clones appear in the TCRdb table, and some are missing; sequencing was by immunoSEQ multiplex PCR. Among just over 450,000 clones, around 28% were seen once, and the ten largest hold 0.05% to 0.065%. Regarding this clone: Its antigen is unknown.

J was trimmed by 5 bases and V by 11 bases; bases with no gene match: 17. Germline V gene data show CDR1 as SGHAT and CDR2 as FQNNGV. This CDR3 spans 15 amino acids. What was sequenced was naive CD4+ T cells from blood. The chain links TRBV11-2 to TRBJ2-5; TRBD2 agrees at 7 bases. The TCR was taken from a man younger than 30 in good health. The CDR3 sequence is CAVSTGRENRETQYF. CDR3 sequence (DNA): TGTGCCGTTAGTACGGGGCGGGAGAATCGGGAGACCCAGTACTTC.